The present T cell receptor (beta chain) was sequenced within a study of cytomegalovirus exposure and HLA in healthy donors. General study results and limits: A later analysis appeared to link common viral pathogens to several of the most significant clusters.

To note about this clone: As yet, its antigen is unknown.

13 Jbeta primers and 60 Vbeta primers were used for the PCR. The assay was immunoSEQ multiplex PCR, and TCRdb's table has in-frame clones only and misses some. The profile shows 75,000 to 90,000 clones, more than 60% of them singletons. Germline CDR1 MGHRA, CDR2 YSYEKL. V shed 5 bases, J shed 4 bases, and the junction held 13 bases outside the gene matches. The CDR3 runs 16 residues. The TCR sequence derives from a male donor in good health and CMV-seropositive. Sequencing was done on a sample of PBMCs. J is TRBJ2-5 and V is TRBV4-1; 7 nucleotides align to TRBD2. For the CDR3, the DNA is TGCGCCAGCAGCTCCCGACTAGCCTCCGGGAGAGAGACCCAGTACTTC. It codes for CASSSRLASGRETQYF.